This TCR beta chain originates from a study of beta chain features in type 1 diabetes. Every single donor gave one heparinised blood draw, and these averaged about 116 mL. CD45RO/CCR7/CD25/CD127/CD95/CD27 staining was used to isolate CD4+ naive, central memory, regulatory and stem cell-like memory cells by sorting. Overall study results and limits: TCRB CDR3 length was moderately but significantly reduced in all four CD4+ subsets of Type 1 diabetes patients. The analysis here could not establish whether HLA type shapes TCRB rearrangement.

Comments on this clone: Its specificity is not known.

The sequenced template was cDNA made from the entire isolated RNA. TCRdb keeps only in-frame clones here, not all; method: immunoSEQ multiplex PCR. The table shows about half a million clones, with 9.5% to 12% occurring only once. The CDR3 runs 12 residues. With 5 bases removed from V and 1 base from J, the gap between germline ends came to 4 bases. Germline V gives CDR1 SNHLY, CDR2 FYNNEI. V gene TRBV2 combines with J gene TRBJ2-3; D is uncertain. The source is a woman younger than 30 in good health. Sequenced sample: naive CD4+ T cells from blood. CDR3 protein: CASSSRTDTQYF. CDR3 coding DNA: TGTGCCAGCAGTTCCCGCACAGATACGCAGTATTTT.